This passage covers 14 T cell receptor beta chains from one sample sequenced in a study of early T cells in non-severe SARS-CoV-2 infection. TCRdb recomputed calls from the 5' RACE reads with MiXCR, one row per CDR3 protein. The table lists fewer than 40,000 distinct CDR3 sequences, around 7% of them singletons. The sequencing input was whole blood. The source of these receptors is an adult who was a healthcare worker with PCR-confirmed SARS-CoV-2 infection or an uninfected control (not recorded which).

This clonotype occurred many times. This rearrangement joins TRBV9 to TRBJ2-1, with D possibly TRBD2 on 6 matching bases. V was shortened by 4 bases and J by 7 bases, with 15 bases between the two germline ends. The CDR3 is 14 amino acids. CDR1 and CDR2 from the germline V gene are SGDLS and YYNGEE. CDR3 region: CASSRSGLLNEQFF. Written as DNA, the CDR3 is TGTGCCAGCAGCCGGAGCGGGCTCCTTAATGAGCAGTTCTTC.

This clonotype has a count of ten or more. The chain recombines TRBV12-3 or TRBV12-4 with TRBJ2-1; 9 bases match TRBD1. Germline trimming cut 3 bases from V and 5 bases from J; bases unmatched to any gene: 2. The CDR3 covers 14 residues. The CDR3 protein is CASSLGQGNNEQFF. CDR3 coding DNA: TGTGCCAGCAGTTTGGGACAGGGAAACAATGAGCAGTTCTTC.

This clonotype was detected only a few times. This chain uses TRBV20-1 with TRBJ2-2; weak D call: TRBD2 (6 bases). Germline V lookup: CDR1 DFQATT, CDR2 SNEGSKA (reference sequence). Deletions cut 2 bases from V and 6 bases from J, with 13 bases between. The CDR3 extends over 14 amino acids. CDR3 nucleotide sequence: TGCAGTGCTAGATCTGGAGGGAGTGCCGGGGAGCTGTTTTTT. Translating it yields CSARSGGSAGELFF.

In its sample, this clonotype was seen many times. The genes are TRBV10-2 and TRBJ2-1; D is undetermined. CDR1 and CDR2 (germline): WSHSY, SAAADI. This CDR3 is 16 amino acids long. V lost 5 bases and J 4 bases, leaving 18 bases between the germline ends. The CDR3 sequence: CASSPFSDMGYNEQFF. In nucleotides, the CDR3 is TGCGCCAGCAGTCCCTTCAGCGATATGGGTTACAATGAGCAGTTCTTC.

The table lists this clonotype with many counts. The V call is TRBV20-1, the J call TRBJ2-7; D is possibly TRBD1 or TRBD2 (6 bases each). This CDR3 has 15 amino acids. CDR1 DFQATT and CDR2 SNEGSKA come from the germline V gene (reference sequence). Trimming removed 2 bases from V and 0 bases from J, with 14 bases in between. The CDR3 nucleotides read TGCAGTGCTAGAACGGCCGGGGGCGACTCCTACGAGCAGTACTTC. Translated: CSARTAGGDSYEQYF.

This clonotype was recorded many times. The CDR3 DNA sequence: TGTGCCAGTAGTCCGGGGCGGTCAGGCAATCAGCCCCAGCATTTT. Translation: CASSPGRSGNQPQHF. The chain links TRBV19 to TRBJ1-5, with D possibly TRBD1 on 5 matching bases. CDR3 length equals 15 residues. Germline CDR1 is LNHDA and CDR2 is SQIVND (reference sequence). V was clipped by 5 bases and J by 2 bases, with 13 bases between them.

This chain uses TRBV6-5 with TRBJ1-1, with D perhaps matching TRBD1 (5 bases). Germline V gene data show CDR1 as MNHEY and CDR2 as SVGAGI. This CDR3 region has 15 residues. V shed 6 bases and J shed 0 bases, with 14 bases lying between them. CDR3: CASSQRQGLNTEAFF. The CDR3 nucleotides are TGTGCCAGCAGCCAACGGCAGGGCCTGAACACTGAAGCTTTCTTT.

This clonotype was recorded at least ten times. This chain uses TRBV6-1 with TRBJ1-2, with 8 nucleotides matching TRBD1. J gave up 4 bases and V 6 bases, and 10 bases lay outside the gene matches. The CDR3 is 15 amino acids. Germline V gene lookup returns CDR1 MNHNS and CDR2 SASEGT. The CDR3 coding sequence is TGTGCCAGCAGCCCCGACGGGACAGGCCCCTATGGCTACACCTTC. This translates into CASSPDGTGPYGYTF.

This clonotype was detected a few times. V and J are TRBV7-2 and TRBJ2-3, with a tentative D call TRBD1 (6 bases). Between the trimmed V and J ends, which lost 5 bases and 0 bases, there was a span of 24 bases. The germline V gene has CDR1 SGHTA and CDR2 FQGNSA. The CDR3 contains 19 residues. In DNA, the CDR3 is TGTGCCAGCAGCCCACGGACAGCCTTGCCTACTTCAAGCACAGATACGCAGTATTTT. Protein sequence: CASSPRTALPTSSTDTQYF. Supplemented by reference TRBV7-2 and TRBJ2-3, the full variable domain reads GAGVSQSPSNKVTEKGKDVELRCDPISGHTALYWYRQSLGQGLEFLIYFQGNSAPDKSGLPSDRFSAERTGGSVSTLTIQRTQQEDSAVYLCASSPRTALPTSSTDTQYFGPGTRLTVL.

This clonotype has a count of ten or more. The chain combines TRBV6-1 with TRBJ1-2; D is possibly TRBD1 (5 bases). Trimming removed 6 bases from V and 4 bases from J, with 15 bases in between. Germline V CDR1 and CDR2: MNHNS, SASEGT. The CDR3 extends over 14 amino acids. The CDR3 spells CASSETRGSYGYTF. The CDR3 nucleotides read TGTGCCAGCAGCGAGACAAGGGGTTCCTATGGCTACACCTTC.

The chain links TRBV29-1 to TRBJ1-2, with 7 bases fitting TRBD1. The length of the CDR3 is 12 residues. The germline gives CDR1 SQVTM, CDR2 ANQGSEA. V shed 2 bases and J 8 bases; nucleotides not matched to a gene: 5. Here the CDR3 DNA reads TGCAGCGTTGAAAAGGGGGCTGAGGGCTACACCTTC. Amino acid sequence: CSVEKGAEGYTF.

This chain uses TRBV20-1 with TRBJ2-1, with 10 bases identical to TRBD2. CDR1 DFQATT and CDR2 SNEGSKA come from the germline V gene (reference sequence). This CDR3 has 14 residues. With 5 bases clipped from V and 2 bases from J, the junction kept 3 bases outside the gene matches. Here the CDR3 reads CSAEREGPYNEQFF. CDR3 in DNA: TGCAGTGCTGAGCGGGAGGGCCCCTACAATGAGCAGTTCTTC.

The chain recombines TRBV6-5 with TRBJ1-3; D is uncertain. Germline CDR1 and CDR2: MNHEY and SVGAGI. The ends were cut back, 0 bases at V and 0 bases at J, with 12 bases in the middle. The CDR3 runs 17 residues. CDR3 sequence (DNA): TGTGCCAGCAGTTACTCAGGGCAGGTGATCTCTGGAAACACCATATATTTT. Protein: CASSYSGQVISGNTIYF.

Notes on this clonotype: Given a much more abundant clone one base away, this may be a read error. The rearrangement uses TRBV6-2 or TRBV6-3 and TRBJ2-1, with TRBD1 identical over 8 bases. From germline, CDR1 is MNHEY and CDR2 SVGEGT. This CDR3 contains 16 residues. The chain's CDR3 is CASTPEQGVSYYEQFF. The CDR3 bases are TGTGCCAGCACCCCCGAACAGGGGGTTTCCTACTATGAGCAGTTCTTC.